A single sample is the source of the 24 T cell receptor beta chains below, sequenced in a study of CD4 T cells in relation to SARS-CoV-2 and coronaviruses. Antigens for these TCRs are unknown. Before the COVID-19 pandemic, during about 2011-2019, CD4+ T cells were taken from unexposed donors. After roughly 9 days of culture, CD4+ T cells were isolated. TCRdb's copy holds only in-frame clones and misses some; the assay was immunoSEQ multiplex PCR. The top ten hold approximately 30% of the sample, which has about 14,000 clones, around 74% seen once. Sequences were obtained from CD4+ T cells from PBMCs, cultured in vitro. Receptors originate from a human donor in good health.

The genes are TRBV7-9 and TRBJ2-3; weak D call: TRBD1 (6 bases). This CDR3 contains 14 residues. Germline V CDR1 and CDR2: SEHNR, FQNEAQ (reference sequence). V lost 2 bases and J 5 bases, leaving 11 bases between the germline ends. Here the CDR3 DNA reads TGTGCCAGCAGCTTAATCCAGGGGCAAGATACGCAGTATTTT. Translating it yields CASSLIQGQDTQYF.

This rearrangement joins TRBV20-1 to TRBJ2-1; no clear D. The V end lost 6 bases, the J end lost 8 bases, and 8 bases lay between the germline ends. Per germline, CDR1 DFQATT and CDR2 SNEGSKA (reference sequence). CDR3 length: 10 amino acids. The CDR3 coding sequence is TGCAGTGCCGCCCCCGATGAGCAGTTCTTC. Translated, it gives CSAAPDEQFF.

The chain links TRBV19 to TRBJ2-2; D possibly corresponds to TRBD2 (6 bases). Germline CDR1 LNHDA, CDR2 SQIVND (reference sequence). Trimming left V 5 bases short and J 2 bases short, with 12 bases between. The CDR3 extends over 15 amino acids. CDR3 DNA sequence: TGTGCCAGTAGTCCCCGGCGGGGTAACACCGGGGAGCTGTTTTTT. Its translation: CASSPRRGNTGELFF.

This chain connects TRBV12-3 or TRBV12-4 to TRBJ1-3; D gene uncertain. This CDR3 has 13 residues. V was cut by 11 bases and J by 4 bases, with 15 bases left in between. CDR3 DNA: TGTGCCTCCCGGGGTACGACCGGAAACACCATATATTTT. Protein: CASRGTTGNTIYF.

This rearrangement joins TRBV5-1 to TRBJ1-2, with 9 nucleotides matching TRBD1. Trimming cost V 2 bases and J 4 bases; bases outside gene matches: 9. The germline CDR1 and CDR2 sequences are SGHRS and YFSETQ. The CDR3 runs 16 residues. CDR3 residues: CASSLSGQGDTYGYTF. In nucleotides, the CDR3 is TGCGCCAGCAGCTTATCGGGACAGGGAGATACCTATGGCTACACCTTC.

This chain's CDR3 is CASSQTGGDNSPLHF. Written as DNA, the CDR3 is TGTGCCAGCAGCCAAACAGGGGGCGATAATTCACCCCTCCACTTT. The rearrangement uses TRBV3-1 (or the pseudogene TRBV3-2) and TRBJ1-6; 9 bases align to TRBD1. V lost 2 bases to trimming and J lost 5 bases; unmatched junction nucleotides: 1. CDR3 size: 15 residues. The V gene's germline CDR1 is LGHDT and CDR2 YNNKEL (reference sequence).

This clone turned up a few times. This rearrangement joins TRBV6-5 to TRBJ1-5; D ambiguous. Germline CDR1 and CDR2: MNHEY and SVGAGI. V shed 6 bases and J shed 6 bases, with 12 bases lying between them. The CDR3 has 13 residues. Here the CDR3 reads CASSPDLVQPQHF. The CDR3, as DNA: TGTGCCAGCAGCCCGGACTTGGTTCAGCCCCAGCATTTT.

This chain connects TRBV11-2 to TRBJ2-7, with 9 bases matching TRBD1. V was pared by 5 bases and J by 6 bases, with 8 bases of the junction left unmatched. Per the germline V gene, CDR1 is SGHAT and CDR2 is FQNNGV. This CDR3 spans 14 amino acids. The CDR3 DNA sequence: TGTGCCAGCAGCCGTATGGGACAGGGAGGCGAGCAGTACTTC. Amino acids: CASSRMGQGGEQYF.

This chain links TRBV7-3 with TRBJ2-3; tentative D call: TRBD2 (6 bases). In germline, CDR1 is SGHTA, CDR2 FQGTGA. This CDR3 has 16 residues. V was trimmed by 4 bases and J by 2 bases, leaving 16 bases between them. The CDR3 DNA follows: TGTGCCAGCAGCTCCGGCGGAAGGGGACTCACAGATACGCAGTATTTT. Its translation is CASSSGGRGLTDTQYF.

The CDR3 DNA reads TGTGCCAGCAGCTCCGGGCCTGATGATACGCAGTATTTT. Residues: CASSSGPDDTQYF. The chain couples TRBV5-4 to TRBJ2-3; D unclear. The CDR3 spans 13 residues. Trimming cost V 3 bases and J 6 bases, with 11 bases left between them. Per germline, CDR1 SGHNT and CDR2 YYREEE (reference sequence).

This chain uses TRBV28 with TRBJ2-7, with 8 bases aligning to TRBD1. CDR3 size: 14 residues. V lost 3 bases and J lost 4; bases outside the gene matches: 5. Germline V gene lookup returns CDR1 MDHEN and CDR2 SYDVKM. For the CDR3, the DNA is TGTGCCAGCAGTTTGGAACAGGGGGGTTACGAGCAGTACTTC. Its translation is CASSLEQGGYEQYF.

The chain carries TRBV3-1 (or the pseudogene TRBV3-2) and TRBJ1-1, with TRBD1 matching 7 bases. Trimming cost V 2 bases and J 4 bases; bases outside gene matches: 10. The CDR3 has 16 amino acids. The germline V gene encodes CDR1 LGHDT and CDR2 YNNKEL (reference sequence). This CDR3 is CASSQSHKGAGTEAFF. The CDR3 bases are TGTGCCAGCAGCCAATCCCATAAGGGGGCGGGCACTGAAGCTTTCTTT.

CDR3: CASNFGGNSYEQYF. Here the CDR3 DNA reads TGTGCCAGCAATTTTGGCGGAAACTCCTACGAGCAGTACTTC. The chain joins TRBV5-8 to TRBJ2-7, with D uncertain. Germline values: CDR1 SGHTS, CDR2 YDEGEE. This CDR3 region has 14 residues. V was cut by 6 bases and J by 0 bases, with 13 bases left in between.

The chain joins TRBV28 to TRBJ1-6; unclear D gene. This CDR3 contains 15 residues. Germline V gene lookup returns CDR1 MDHEN and CDR2 SYDVKM. V lost 8 bases, J lost 10 bases, and 21 bases lay in between. CDR3 DNA: TGTGCCAGCGAAAGGTTACCTCTCGGAGAGTCACCCCTCCACTTT. This codes for CASERLPLGESPLHF.

CDR3 in DNA: TGTGCCAGCAGGGGGAGGGGGCCGGCGAACACTGAAGCTTTCTTT. This sequence encodes CASRGRGPANTEAFF. The chain is built from TRBV2 and TRBJ1-1; 7 positions match TRBD1. V lost 6 bases and J lost 1; bases outside the gene matches: 8. CDR1 SNHLY and CDR2 FYNNEI come from the germline V gene. This CDR3 has 15 amino acids.

This clone was recorded a few times. The V gene is TRBV2, the J gene TRBJ2-2, with TRBD2 identical over 9 bases. V was clipped by 5 bases and J by 4 bases; unmatched bases: 5. Germline V lookup: CDR1 SNHLY, CDR2 FYNNEI. There are 15 residues in the CDR3. CDR3 coding DNA: TGTGCCAGCAGTCCCGGGACTAGCTTCACCGGGGAGCTGTTTTTT. This codes for CASSPGTSFTGELFF. Looking up the rest from reference TRBV2 and TRBJ2-2 gives the full variable domain: EPEVTQTPSHQVTQMGQEVILRCVPISNHLYFYWYRQILGQKVEFLVSFYNNEISEKSEIFDDQFSVERPDGSNFTLKIRSTKLEDSAMYFCASSPGTSFTGELFFGEGSRLTVL.

The CDR3 DNA reads as TGTGCCAGTAGCCCAACGTCTAGCGTTTACGAGCAGTACTTC. This gives the protein CASSPTSSVYEQYF. The rearrangement uses TRBV19 and TRBJ2-7; D perhaps matches TRBD2 (6 bases). V was cut by 6 bases and J by 4 bases, with 16 bases left in between. Germline loops: CDR1 LNHDA, CDR2 SQIVND (reference sequence). This CDR3 spans 14 amino acids.

The rearrangement uses TRBV18 and TRBJ1-5, with D possibly matching TRBD1 (5 bases). The germline gives CDR1 KGHSH, CDR2 LQKENI. V was pared by 4 bases and J by 5 bases, with 9 bases between. The CDR3 runs 13 residues. The DNA for the CDR3 is TGTGCCAGCTCACGGGACCTTGATCAGCCCCAGCATTTT. Translated, it gives CASSRDLDQPQHF.

This chain uses TRBV19 with TRBJ2-1; 8 bases agree with TRBD2. The J segment lost 8 bases and the V segment lost 4 bases, leaving 7 bases of the junction unmatched. The CDR3 runs to 14 residues. Germline CDR1 reads LNHDA; CDR2 reads SQIVND (reference sequence). CDR3 amino acids: CASSTQSGSYEQFF. CDR3 DNA: TGTGCCAGTAGTACCCAAAGCGGGAGCTATGAGCAGTTCTTC.

The J gene is TRBJ2-3, the V gene TRBV6-5; TRBD2 agrees at 7 bases. V lost 4 bases and J lost 2; bases outside the gene matches: 6. CDR3 size: 15 residues. CDR1 and CDR2 from the germline V gene are MNHEY and SVGAGI. CDR3 sequence reads: CASSSIAGPTDTQYF. CDR3 in DNA: TGTGCCAGCAGTTCCATAGCGGGCCCCACAGATACGCAGTATTTT.

The chain carries TRBV6-5 and TRBJ1-4, with 7 bases identical to TRBD1. The length of the CDR3 is 14 residues. Germline CDR1 and CDR2: MNHEY and SVGAGI. Trimming at V came to 6 bases and at J to 3 bases, leaving 4 bases not matched to a gene. The CDR3 nucleotides read TGTGCCAGCAGAGGGACAGCCGCTAATGAAAAACTGTTTTTT. Amino acids: CASRGTAANEKLFF.

The count of this clone is one. CDR3: CASSYSRFAETQYF. DNA of the CDR3: TGTGCCAGCAGTTACTCGAGGTTTGCAGAGACCCAGTACTTC. The gene calls are TRBV6-5 and TRBJ2-5; D unresolved. The V and J ends lost 0 bases and 4 bases respectively, with 9 bases between them. Looked up from germline, CDR1 is MNHEY and CDR2 is SVGAGI. This CDR3 is 14 amino acids long.

The V call is TRBV6-4, the J call TRBJ2-3; no firm D call. Germline CDR1 reads MRHNA; CDR2 reads SNTAGT. V was shortened by 0 bases and J by 10 bases, with 11 bases between the two germline ends. This CDR3 contains 13 residues. As DNA, the CDR3 is TGTGCCAGCAGTGACTCCCCTGCCAGGTCGCAGTATTTT. Its protein is CASSDSPARSQYF.

V gene TRBV19 combines with J gene TRBJ2-5; TRBD2 agrees at 8 bases. V lost 5 bases and J lost 5; bases outside the gene matches: 4. Per the germline V gene, CDR1 is LNHDA and CDR2 is SQIVND (reference sequence). The CDR3 runs to 13 residues. The CDR3 nucleotides are TGTGCCAGTAGTTCCCGGGGGGGGGAGACCCAGTACTTC. It codes for CASSSRGGETQYF.